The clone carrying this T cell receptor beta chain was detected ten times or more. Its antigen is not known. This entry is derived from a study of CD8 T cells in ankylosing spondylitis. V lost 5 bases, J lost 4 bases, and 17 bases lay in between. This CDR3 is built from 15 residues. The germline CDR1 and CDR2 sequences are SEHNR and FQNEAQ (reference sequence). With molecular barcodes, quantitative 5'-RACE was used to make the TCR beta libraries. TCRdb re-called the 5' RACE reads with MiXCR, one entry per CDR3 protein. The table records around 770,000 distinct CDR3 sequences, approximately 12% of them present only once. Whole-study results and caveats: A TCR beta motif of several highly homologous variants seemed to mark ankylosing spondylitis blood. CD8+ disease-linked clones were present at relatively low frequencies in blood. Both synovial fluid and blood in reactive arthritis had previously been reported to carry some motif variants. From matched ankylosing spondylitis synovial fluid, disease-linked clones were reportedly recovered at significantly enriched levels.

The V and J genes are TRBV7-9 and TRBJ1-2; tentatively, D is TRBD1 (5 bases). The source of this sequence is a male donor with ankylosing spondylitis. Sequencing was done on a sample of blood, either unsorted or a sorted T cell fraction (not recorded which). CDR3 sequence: CASSRSRDGPYGYTF. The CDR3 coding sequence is TGTGCCAGCAGCCGCTCTAGGGACGGACCCTATGGCTACACCTTC.